This note documents a single TCR beta chain sequence. Antigen specificity is unknown. This sample was taken from a study of shared clonotypes between healthy human individuals. The study, taken as a whole, reports: Only a few donors were included, so the genetic and exposure-history diversity represented was limited.

Profiled with immunoSEQ multiplex PCR; TCRdb holds only in-frame clones, not every one. The sample lists fewer than 550,000 clones, almost 80% occurring once. Germline V gives CDR1 MNHEY, CDR2 SVGAGI. The CDR3 length is 16 residues. Trimming stripped 0 bases from V and 1 base from J, with 11 bases between. The TCR comes from a woman aged 40 to 50 in good health. Some clones in this sample may be carry-over from other donors' samples. This chain links TRBV6-5 with TRBJ2-3; perhaps TRBD2 as D (5 bases). Sequencing was performed on PBMCs. The chain's CDR3 is CASSYSSGQGTDTQYF. The DNA of the CDR3 is TGTGCCAGCAGTTACTCAAGCGGCCAGGGCACAGATACGCAGTATTTT.